These T cell receptor beta chains were read from a single sample in a study of blood T cells in healthy people across ages. From the 5' RACE reads, TCRdb called clonotypes with MiXCR, one entry per CDR3 protein. This table has about 1.8 million distinct CDR3 sequences, approximately 50% appearing once. The specimen sequenced was blood. These receptors were obtained from a woman aged 40 to 50 in good health. The CDR3 runs from the conserved cysteine through the conserved F or W. The D gene is left open where the match is weak. A clone size is listed for some rows: how often the clone was seen (once, few, many), or a class if it is expanded.

V: TRBV27
J: TRBJ1-2
D: NA
size: few
DNA: TGTGCCAGCAGCGCTACTCCGGCAGGGGTTGGAGCTAACTATGGCTACACCTTC
CDR3: CASSATPAGVGANYGYTF

V: TRBV20-1
J: TRBJ2-5
D: TRBD2
size: few
DNA: TGCAGTGCTAGTGTAACTAGCGGGGGGGCCGGGGAGACCCAGTACTTC
CDR3: CSASVTSGGAGETQYF

V: TRBV4-3
J: TRBJ2-7
D: NA
size: NA
DNA: TGCGCCAGCAGCCAGGGAGACGCCTACGAGCAGTACTTC
CDR3: CASSQGDAYEQYF

V: TRBV20-1
J: TRBJ1-5
D: NA
size: few
DNA: TGCAGTGCTAGAGTTTTATGGGCCGGCGGGCCCCAGCATTTT
CDR3: CSARVLWAGGPQHF

V: TRBV3-1
J: TRBJ1-2
D: TRBD1
size: few
DNA: TGTGCCAGCAGCCAGTCGACAGGGGGCTATGGCTACACCTTC
CDR3: CASSQSTGGYGYTF

V: TRBV28
J: TRBJ2-7
D: NA
size: NA
DNA: TGTGCCAGCAGTTCGGACGATTACGAGCAGTACTTC
CDR3: CASSSDDYEQYF

V: TRBV4-3
J: TRBJ2-7
D: NA
size: NA
DNA: TGCGCCAGCAGCCTCGAAGGAAGGGGCATCGAGCAGTACTTC
CDR3: CASSLEGRGIEQYF

V: TRBV11-3
J: TRBJ2-5
D: TRBD1
size: NA
DNA: TGTGCCAGCAGCAGAGGGACAGGGGCGTCAGAGACCCAGTACTTC
CDR3: CASSRGTGASETQYF

V: TRBV5-1
J: TRBJ2-4
D: TRBD1
size: few
DNA: TGCGCCAGCAGCTTGCTTTCTGACAGGGGGCTGGGAAACATTCAGTACTTC
CDR3: CASSLLSDRGLGNIQYF

V: TRBV27
J: TRBJ2-7
D: NA
size: NA
DNA: TGTGCCAGCGGCCACCGGCGGGGTATTTCCGGCGAGCAGTACTTC
CDR3: CASGHRRGISGEQYF

V: TRBV12-3/TRBV12-4
J: TRBJ1-2
D: TRBD1
size: NA
DNA: TGTGCCAGCAGTTCGGGACAGGGAGGCCGTCGCGGCTACACCTTC
CDR3: CASSSGQGGRRGYTF